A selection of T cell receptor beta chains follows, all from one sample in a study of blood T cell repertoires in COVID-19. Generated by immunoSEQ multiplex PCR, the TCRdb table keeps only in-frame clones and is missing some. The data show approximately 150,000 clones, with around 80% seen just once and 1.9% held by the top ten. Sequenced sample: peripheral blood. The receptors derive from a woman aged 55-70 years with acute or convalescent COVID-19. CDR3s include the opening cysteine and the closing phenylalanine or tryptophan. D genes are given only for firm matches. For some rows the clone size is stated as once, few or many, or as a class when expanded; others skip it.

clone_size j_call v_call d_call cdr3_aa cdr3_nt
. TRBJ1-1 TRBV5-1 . CASSPHVGEGAFF TGCGCCAGCAGCCCCCACGTGGGGGAGGGTGCTTTCTTT
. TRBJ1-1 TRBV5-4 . CASISSTEAFF TGTGCCAGCATCTCTAGCACTGAAGCTTTCTTT
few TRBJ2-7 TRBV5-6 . CASSLAVAYEQYF TGTGCCAGCAGCTTGGCCGTAGCTTACGAGCAGTACTTC
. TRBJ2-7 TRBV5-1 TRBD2 CASSYGTSYEQYF TGCGCCAGCAGCTACGGGACTAGCTACGAGCAGTACTTC
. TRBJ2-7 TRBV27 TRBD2 CASSFQAGVLYEQYF TGTGCCAGCAGTTTCCAAGCGGGAGTTTTGTACGAGCAGTACTTC
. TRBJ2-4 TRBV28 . CASSSPGALAKNIQYF TGTGCCAGCAGTTCCCCAGGTGCACTAGCCAAAAACATTCAGTACTTC
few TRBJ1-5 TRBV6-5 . CASKGRGGNQPQHF TGTGCCAGCAAAGGGCGGGGGGGAAATCAGCCCCAGCATTTT
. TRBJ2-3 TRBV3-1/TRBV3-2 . CASSQGRGHTDTQYF TGTGCCAGCAGCCAGGGCCGCGGGCACACAGATACGCAGTATTTT
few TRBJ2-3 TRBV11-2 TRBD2 CASSYPKTSGRFSDTQYF TGTGCCAGCAGCTACCCTAAGACTAGCGGGAGATTCTCAGATACGCAGTATTTT
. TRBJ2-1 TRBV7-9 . CASSLAGRGSYNEQFF TGTGCCAGCAGCTTAGCCGGCAGGGGTTCCTACAATGAGCAGTTCTTC
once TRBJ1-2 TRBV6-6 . CASSLLTRGARDGYTF TGTGCCAGCAGTCTATTAACCAGGGGCGCCCGGGATGGCTACACCTTC
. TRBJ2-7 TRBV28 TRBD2 CASRKGFPAGAFDYEQYF TGTGCCAGCAGGAAGGGTTTCCCAGCGGGGGCATTCGACTACGAGCAGTACTTC
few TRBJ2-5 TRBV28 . CASSLFSQETQYF TGTGCCAGCAGTTTATTTAGCCAAGAGACCCAGTACTTC
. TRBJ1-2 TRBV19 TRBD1 CASRVGQGYGYTF TGTGCCAGTAGGGTGGGACAGGGGTATGGCTACACCTTC
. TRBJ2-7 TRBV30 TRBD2 CAWGLAGVHRYEQYF TGTGCCTGGGGACTAGCGGGAGTACACAGGTACGAGCAGTACTTC
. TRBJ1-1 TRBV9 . CASSVDPRATEAFF TGTGCCAGCAGCGTAGACCCCAGGGCAACTGAAGCTTTCTTT
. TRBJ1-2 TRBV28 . CASSFGGGVGYGYTF TGTGCCAGCAGTTTTGGTGGGGGCGTAGGGTATGGCTACACCTTC
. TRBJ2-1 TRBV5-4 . CASSPLRGYNEQFF TGTGCCAGCAGCCCACTTCGGGGCTACAATGAGCAGTTCTTC
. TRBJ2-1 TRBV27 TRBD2 CASSGSHEQFF TGTGCCAGTAGCGGGAGTCATGAGCAGTTCTTC
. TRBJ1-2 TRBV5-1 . CASSLGAGSGYTF TGCGCCAGCAGCTTGGGGGCAGGATCTGGCTACACCTTC
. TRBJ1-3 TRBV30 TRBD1 CAWDTGEPGNTIYF TGTGCCTGGGACACAGGGGAGCCTGGAAACACCATATATTTT